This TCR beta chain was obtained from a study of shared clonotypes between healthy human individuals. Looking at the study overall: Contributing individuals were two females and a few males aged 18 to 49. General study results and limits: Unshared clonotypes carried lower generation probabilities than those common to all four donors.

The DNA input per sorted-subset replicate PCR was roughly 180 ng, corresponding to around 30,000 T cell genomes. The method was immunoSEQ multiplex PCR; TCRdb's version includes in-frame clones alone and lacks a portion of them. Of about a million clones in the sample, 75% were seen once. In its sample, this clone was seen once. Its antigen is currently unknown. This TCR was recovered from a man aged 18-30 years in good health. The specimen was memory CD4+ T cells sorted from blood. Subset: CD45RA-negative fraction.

The CDR3 is CASSLGLAESNEQFF. CDR3 bases: TGTGCCAGCAGCTTAGGGCTAGCGGAATCCAATGAGCAGTTCTTC. The rearrangement links TRBV7-2 to TRBJ2-1; 7 bases align to TRBD2. The CDR3 covers 15 residues. Trimming removed 1 base from V and 6 bases from J; junction bases left unmatched: 6. The germline V gene encodes CDR1 SGHTA and CDR2 FQGNSA.